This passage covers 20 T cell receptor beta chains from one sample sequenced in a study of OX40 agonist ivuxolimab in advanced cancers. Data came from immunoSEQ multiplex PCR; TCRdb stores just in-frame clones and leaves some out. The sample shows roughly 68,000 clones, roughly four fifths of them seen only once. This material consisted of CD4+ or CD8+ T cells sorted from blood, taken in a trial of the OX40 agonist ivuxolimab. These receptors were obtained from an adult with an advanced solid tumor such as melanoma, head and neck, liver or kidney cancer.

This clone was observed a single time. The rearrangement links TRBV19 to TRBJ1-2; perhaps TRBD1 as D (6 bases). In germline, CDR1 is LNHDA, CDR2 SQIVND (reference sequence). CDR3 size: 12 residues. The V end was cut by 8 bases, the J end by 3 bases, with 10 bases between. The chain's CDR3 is CASGRGDYGYTF. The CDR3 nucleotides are TGTGCCAGTGGCAGGGGAGACTATGGCTACACCTTC. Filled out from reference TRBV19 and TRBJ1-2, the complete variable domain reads DGGITQSPKYLFRKEGQNVTLSCEQNLNHDAMYWYRQDPGQGLRLIYYSQIVNDFQKGDIAEGYSVSREKKESFPLTVTSAQKNPTAFYLCASGRGDYGYTFGSGTRLTVV.

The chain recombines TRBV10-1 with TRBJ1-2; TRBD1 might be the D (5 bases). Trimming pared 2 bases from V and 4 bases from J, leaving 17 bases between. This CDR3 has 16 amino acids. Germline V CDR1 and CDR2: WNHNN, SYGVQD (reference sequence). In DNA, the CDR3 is TGCGCCAGCAGTGAGCCGCCGAGATCAGGGTTCTATGGCTACACCTTC. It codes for CASSEPPRSGFYGYTF.

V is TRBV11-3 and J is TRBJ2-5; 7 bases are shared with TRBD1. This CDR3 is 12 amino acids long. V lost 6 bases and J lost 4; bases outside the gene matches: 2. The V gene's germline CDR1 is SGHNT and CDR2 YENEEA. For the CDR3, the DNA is TGTGCCAGCAGAACAGGGGTAGAGACCCAGTACTTC. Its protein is CASRTGVETQYF.

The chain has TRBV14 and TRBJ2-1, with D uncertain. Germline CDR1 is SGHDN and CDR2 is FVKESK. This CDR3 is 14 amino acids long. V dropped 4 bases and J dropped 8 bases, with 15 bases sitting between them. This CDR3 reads CASSPALIVYEQFF. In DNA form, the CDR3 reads TGTGCCAGCAGCCCCGCTCTCATCGTCTATGAGCAGTTCTTC. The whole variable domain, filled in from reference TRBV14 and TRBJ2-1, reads EAGVTQFPSHSVIEKGQTVTLRCDPISGHDNLYWYRRVMGKEIKFLLHFVKESKQDESGMPNNRFLAERTGGTYSTLKVQPAELEDSGVYFCASSPALIVYEQFFGPGTRLTVL.

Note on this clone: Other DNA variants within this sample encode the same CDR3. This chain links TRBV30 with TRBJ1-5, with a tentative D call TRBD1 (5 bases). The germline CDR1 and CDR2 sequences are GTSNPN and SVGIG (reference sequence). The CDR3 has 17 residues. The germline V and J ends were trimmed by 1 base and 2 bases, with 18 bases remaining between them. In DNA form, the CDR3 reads TGTGCCTGGAGTGGTGGGGGAGGGAAACTGGGCAATCAGCCCCAGCATTTT. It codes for CAWSGGGGKLGNQPQHF.

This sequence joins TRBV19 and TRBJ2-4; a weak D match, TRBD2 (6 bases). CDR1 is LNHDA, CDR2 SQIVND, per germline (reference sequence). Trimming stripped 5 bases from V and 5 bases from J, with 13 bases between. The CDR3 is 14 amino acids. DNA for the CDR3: TGTGCCAGTAGTGTAACAGGAGGGGAAAACATTCAGTACTTC. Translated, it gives CASSVTGGENIQYF.

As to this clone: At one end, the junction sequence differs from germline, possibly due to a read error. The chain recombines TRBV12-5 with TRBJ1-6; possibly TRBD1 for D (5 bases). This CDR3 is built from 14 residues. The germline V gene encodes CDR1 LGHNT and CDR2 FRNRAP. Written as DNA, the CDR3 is TGTGCTAGTGCTTTGGGGGAGCAGTTCGGACCCCTCCACTTT. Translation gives CASALGEQFGPLHF.

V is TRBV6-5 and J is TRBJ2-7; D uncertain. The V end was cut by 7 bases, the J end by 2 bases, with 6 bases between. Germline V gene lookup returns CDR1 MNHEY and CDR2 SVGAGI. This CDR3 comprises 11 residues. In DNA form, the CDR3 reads TGTGCCAGCAATCCCGCCTACGAGCAGTACTTC. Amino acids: CASNPAYEQYF.

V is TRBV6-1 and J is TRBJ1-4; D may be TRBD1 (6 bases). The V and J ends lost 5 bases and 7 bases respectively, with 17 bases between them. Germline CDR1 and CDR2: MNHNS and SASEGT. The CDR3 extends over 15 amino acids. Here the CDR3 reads CASSLGTRGGEKLFF. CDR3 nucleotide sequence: TGTGCCAGCAGTCTAGGGACAAGGGGTGGTGAAAAACTGTTTTTT.

The CDR3 sequence: CASSFGQGSTEAFF. The CDR3 DNA is TGTGCCAGCAGCTTCGGACAGGGCAGCACTGAAGCTTTCTTT. J is TRBJ1-1 and V is TRBV11-2, with 8 nucleotides matching TRBD1. Per the germline V gene, CDR1 is SGHAT and CDR2 is FQNNGV. Germline trimming cut 3 bases from V and 4 bases from J; bases unmatched to any gene: 4. The CDR3 is 14 residues long.

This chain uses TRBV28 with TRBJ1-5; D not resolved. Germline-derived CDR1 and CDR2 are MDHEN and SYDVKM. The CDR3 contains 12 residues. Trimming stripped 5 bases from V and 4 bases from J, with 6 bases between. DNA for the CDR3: TGTGCCAGCAGTCCCTTAAATCAGCCCCAGCATTTT. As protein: CASSPLNQPQHF.

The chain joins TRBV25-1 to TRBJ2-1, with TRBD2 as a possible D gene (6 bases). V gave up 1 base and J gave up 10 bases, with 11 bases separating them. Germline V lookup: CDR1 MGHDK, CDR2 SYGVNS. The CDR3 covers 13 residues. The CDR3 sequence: CASSEWGEQEQFF. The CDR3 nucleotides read TGTGCCAGCAGTGAATGGGGGGAGCAGGAGCAGTTCTTC. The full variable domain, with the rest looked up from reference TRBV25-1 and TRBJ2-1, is EADIYQTPRYLVIGTGKKITLECSQTMGHDKMYWYQQDPGMELHLIHYSYGVNSTEKGDLSSESTVSRIRTEHFPLTLESARPSHTSQYLCASSEWGEQEQFFGPGTRLTVL.

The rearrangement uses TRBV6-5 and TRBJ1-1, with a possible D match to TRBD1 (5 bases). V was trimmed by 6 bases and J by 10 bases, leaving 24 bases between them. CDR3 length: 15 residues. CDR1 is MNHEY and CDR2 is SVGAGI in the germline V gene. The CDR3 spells CASRPPPGRRVGAFF. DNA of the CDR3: TGTGCCAGCAGACCACCCCCGGGACGCAGGGTCGGAGCTTTCTTT.

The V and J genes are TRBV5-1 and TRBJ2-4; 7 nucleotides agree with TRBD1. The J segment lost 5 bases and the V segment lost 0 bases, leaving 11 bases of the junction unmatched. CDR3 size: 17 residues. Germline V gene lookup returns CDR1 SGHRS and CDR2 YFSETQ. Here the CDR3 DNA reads TGCGCCAGCAGCTTGGAGTGGGCAGGGGGAGACCAAAACATTCAGTACTTC. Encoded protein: CASSLEWAGGDQNIQYF.

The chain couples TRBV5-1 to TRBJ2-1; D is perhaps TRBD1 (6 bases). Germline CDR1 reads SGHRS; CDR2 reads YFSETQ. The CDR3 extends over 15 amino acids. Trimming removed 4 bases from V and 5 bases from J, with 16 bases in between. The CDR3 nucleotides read TGCGCCAGCAGCCGGGACACTGGACAGAACAATGAGCAGTTCTTC. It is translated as CASSRDTGQNNEQFF.

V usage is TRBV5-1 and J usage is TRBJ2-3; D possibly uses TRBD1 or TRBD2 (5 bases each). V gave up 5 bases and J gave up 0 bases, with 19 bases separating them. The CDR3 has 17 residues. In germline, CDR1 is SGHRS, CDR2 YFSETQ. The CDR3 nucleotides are TGCGCCAGCAGATCCGGGGCGAGAGTTTCTAGCACAGATACGCAGTATTTT. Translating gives CASRSGARVSSTDTQYF. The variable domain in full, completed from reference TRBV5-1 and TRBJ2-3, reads KAGVTQTPRYLIKTRGQQVTLSCSPISGHRSVSWYQQTPGQGLQFLFEYFSETQRNKGNFPGRFSGRQFSNSRSEMNVSTLELGDSALYLCASRSGARVSSTDTQYFGPGTRLTVL.

CDR3 DNA: TGTGCCAGTAAATCTGGTGGGGTCGGCGGGGGCCAGACCTACAATGAGCAGTTCTTC. This sequence encodes CASKSGGVGGGQTYNEQFF. The rearrangement links TRBV19 to TRBJ2-1, with D possibly TRBD2 on 7 matching bases. The CDR3 runs 19 residues. CDR1 is LNHDA and CDR2 is SQIVND in the germline V gene (reference sequence). Trimming removed 7 bases from V and 2 bases from J, with 27 bases in between.

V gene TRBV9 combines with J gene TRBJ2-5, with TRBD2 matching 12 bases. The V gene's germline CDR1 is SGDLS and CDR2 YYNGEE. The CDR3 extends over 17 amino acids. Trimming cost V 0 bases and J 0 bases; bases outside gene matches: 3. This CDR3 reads CASSVGTSGGYQETQYF. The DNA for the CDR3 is TGTGCCAGCAGCGTAGGCACTAGCGGGGGGTACCAAGAGACCCAGTACTTC.

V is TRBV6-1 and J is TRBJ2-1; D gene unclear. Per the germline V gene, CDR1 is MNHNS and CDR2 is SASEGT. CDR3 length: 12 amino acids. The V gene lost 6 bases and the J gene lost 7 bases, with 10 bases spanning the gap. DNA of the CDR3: TGTGCCAGCAGCTCGCCTGCGAATGAGCAGTTCTTC. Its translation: CASSSPANEQFF.

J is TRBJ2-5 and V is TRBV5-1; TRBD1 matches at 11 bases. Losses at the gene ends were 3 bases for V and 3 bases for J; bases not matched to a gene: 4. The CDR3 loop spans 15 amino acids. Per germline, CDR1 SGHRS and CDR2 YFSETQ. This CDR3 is CASSSPGQGEETQYF. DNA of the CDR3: TGCGCCAGCAGCTCCCCGGGACAGGGGGAAGAGACCCAGTACTTC.